A selection of T cell receptor beta chains follows, all from one sample in a study of T-cell memory formation after mild COVID-19. Each CDR3 protein gets one entry after TCRdb re-called the 5' RACE reads with MiXCR. The data show about 470,000 distinct CDR3 sequences, 15% to 20% seen once. Material for sequencing was PBMCs or a T cell subset sorted from them (not recorded which). The source of these receptors is an adult woman who had mild COVID-19 (a few samples of this study predate the infection). Cell type and time point are not known. CDR3s include the opening cysteine and the closing phenylalanine or tryptophan.

j_call v_call cdr3_aa
TRBJ2-1 TRBV29-1 CSVERRRNSYNEQFF
TRBJ1-2 TRBV18 CASSPRQYGYTF
TRBJ2-3 TRBV29-1 CSVGAGYTDTQYF
TRBJ2-7 TRBV5-1 CASSPEDRDRGRYEQYF
TRBJ2-7 TRBV20-1 CSAPVGLAGRSSYEQYF
TRBJ1-4 TRBV3-1 CASSPVEGGREKLFF
TRBJ2-1 TRBV6-5 CASSQLGGLSYNEQFF
TRBJ2-7 TRBV20-1 CSASGKIYEQYF
TRBJ2-3 TRBV20-1 CSAHRGGGHTDTQYF
TRBJ1-2 TRBV19 CASSRDQRNYGYTF
TRBJ1-2 TRBV5-1 CASSLGTGGAYGYTF
TRBJ2-7 TRBV7-9 CASTFSGASYEQYF
TRBJ2-7 TRBV3-1 CASSQDPGGTSGEQYF
TRBJ2-3 TRBV7-9 CASSLVTGTDTQYF
TRBJ1-2 TRBV18 CASSPTAGDSHYGYTF
TRBJ2-3 TRBV5-1 CASNPGAGSTDTQYF